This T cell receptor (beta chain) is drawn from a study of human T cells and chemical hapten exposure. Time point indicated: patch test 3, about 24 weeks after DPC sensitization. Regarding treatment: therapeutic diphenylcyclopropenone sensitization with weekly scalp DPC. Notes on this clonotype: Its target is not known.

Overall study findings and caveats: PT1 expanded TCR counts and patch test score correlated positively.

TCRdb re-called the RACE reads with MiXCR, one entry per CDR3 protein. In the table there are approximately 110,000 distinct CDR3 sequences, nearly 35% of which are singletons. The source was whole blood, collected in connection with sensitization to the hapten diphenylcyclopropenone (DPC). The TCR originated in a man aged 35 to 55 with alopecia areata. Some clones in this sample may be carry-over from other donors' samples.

CDR3 loop: CASSQLASTGELFF. DNA for the CDR3: TGTGCCAGCAGCCAACTAGCTTCAACCGGGGAGCTGTTTTTT. This sequence joins TRBV3-1 and TRBJ2-2; a weak D match, TRBD2 (5 bases). The CDR3 covers 14 residues. Per the germline V gene, CDR1 is LGHDT and CDR2 is YNNKEL (reference sequence). With 2 bases removed from V and 5 bases from J, the gap between germline ends came to 9 bases.